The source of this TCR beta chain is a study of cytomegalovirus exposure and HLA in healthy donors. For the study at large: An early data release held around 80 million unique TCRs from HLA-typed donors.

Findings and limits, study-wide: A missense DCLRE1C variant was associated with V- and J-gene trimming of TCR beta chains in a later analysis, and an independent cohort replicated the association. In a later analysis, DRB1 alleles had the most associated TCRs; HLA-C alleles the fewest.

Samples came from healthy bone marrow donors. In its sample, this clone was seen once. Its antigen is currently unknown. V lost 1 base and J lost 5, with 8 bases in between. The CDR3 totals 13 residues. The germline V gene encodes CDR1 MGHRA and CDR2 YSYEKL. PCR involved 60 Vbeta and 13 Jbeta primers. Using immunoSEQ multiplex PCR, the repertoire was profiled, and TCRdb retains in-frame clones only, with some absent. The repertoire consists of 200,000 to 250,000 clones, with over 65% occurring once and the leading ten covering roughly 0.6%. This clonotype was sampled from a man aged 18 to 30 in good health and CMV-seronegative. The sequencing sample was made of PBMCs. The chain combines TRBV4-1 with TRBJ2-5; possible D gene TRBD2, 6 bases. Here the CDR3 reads CASSQGTMETQYF. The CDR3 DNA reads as TGCGCCAGCAGCCAAGGGACTATGGAGACCCAGTACTTC.